This T cell receptor beta chain was recorded in a study of blood T cells in healthy people across ages (dated by TCRdb to the mid-2010s). About the full investigation: Template switching captured roughly one uniquely barcoded TCR beta cDNA molecule per two T cells in model experiments. Using deep sequencing normalized with unique cDNA molecular identifiers, the study measured how TCR beta repertoire diversity changes with age. Donors were grouped into four age groups: young (average 16 years), middle-aged (39), aged (around 60) and long-lived (approximately 75). Donors of different ages were randomly distributed across sequencing lanes to avoid experimental bias. Using the same blood draw, the study looked at two additional independent replicas of 1 million unique cDNA reads for two donors, one aged 18 to 30 and the other aged 80 or older. What the work shows at the level of the full study, not this receptor alone: Because the CMV infection status of the donors was unknown, age-related changes in expanded clonotypes may potentially have been confounded. Estimates of total diversity based on one million sequenced T cells were considered lower bounds and underestimates. Bulk unsorted PBMC profiling prevented conclusive comparison of naive and antigen-experienced compartments. The percentage of naive T cells measured by flow cytometry correlated strongly with observed TCR beta diversity. Compared with the aged group, more naive CD4+ T cells, fewer expanded clones and increased TCR diversity were shown by the long-lived group, suggesting age selection. As age increased, observed TCR beta diversity per million T cells dropped in a roughly linear way, and a significant reduction was already evident by age 40.

This clonotype was recorded a few times. Its binding antigen is unknown. No per-base quality is available; no much larger clone lies one base away. The protocol used for the library was 5' RACE. Sequencer: Illumina HiSeq 2500. The second PCR ran for roughly 6 to 11 cycles and used a J-beta primer mix along with a sample-barcoded 5' primer. A template-switch 5' adaptor carrying 12 random nucleotides introduced a unique molecular identifier onto each TCR beta cDNA molecule. At least 2.5 million CDR3-containing paired-end reads were obtained from each sample. All of the RNA was converted into first-strand cDNA using the Mint cDNA synthesis kit, with a TRBC-specific oligonucleotide serving as the primer. After uracil-DNA glycosylase treatment, a first 18-cycle PCR used universal primers M1SS and BC2_uni_R on all cDNA. The published analysis was carried out like this. Each sample was normalized by randomly selecting 1 million high-quality reads, each carrying a distinct molecular identifier. Instead of being binned into consensus sequences, reads with shared molecular identifiers were discarded. MiTCR, run with a Q25 quality threshold and the strictest error-elimination algorithm, handled CDR3 identification, clonotype clustering and error correction. A nonparametric unseen species model using Euler transformation provided a lower-bound estimate of total TCR beta diversity. TCRdb redid the processing of the public reads, applying fastp at Q25 and MiXCR, and retained in-frame beta chains. Merged by CDR3 protein, the rows form single entries marked with the most common genes and DNA. The V and J calls and clone size are TCRdb's, not the authors'. Recorded for this sample are approximately 800,000 distinct CDR3 sequences; 35% to 40% of them occurred a single time. The ten largest clones add up to 13% of the sample.

The donors were roughly 38 Caucasian individuals from Russia, aged roughly 6 to 100 years, who were systemically healthy. Ten milliliters of peripheral blood were drawn from each donor into EDTA-treated Vacutainer tubes. Ficoll-Paque density-gradient centrifugation was used to isolate PBMCs, with at least 7 million per sample. Trizol reagent was used to extract total RNA from PBMCs, with at least 5.5 micrograms per sample. Naive CD45RAhigh/CD27high T cell percentages were measured by flow cytometry on a PBMC aliquot from every donor. The junction shows trimming of 3 bases on V and 2 bases on J, and the gene matches do not reach 6 bases of it. Inclusive of the bounding cysteine and phenylalanine, the CDR3 is 15 residues long. The only DNA kept is the CDR3, 45 bases in frame from the first base. As encoded in the germline V gene (reference sequence), CDR1 is DFQATT while CDR2 is SNEGSKA.

The rearranged chain carries TRBV20-1 and TRBJ2-7, with 11 bases matching TRBD1. What was sequenced was blood. The TCR was taken from a man younger than 35 in good health. The CDR3 corresponds to CSARAGTGGTYEQYF. Here is the DNA: TGCAGTGCTAGGGCCGGGACAGGGGGTACCTACGAGCAGTACTTC.